The 14 T cell receptor beta chains below all came from one sample that was sequenced in a study of T-cell reconstitution after alpha-beta-depleted transplantation in children. Preparation of the TCRbeta library involved a method that used unique molecular identifiers. MiXCR, applied by TCRdb to the PCR reads, yields one record per CDR3 protein. The table has 530,000 or so distinct CDR3 sequences, 27% seen once. The sequencing used PBMCs, collected before TCRalphabeta/CD19-depleted stem cell transplant. The receptors were gathered from a boy under two years old with Wiskott-Aldrich syndrome, due to receive a stem cell transplant.

This clonotype showed up just a few times. At one end, the junction sequence differs from germline, possibly due to a read error. The J gene is TRBJ2-3, the V gene TRBV20-1, with D unresolved. In germline, CDR1 is DFQATT, CDR2 SNEGSKA (reference sequence). The CDR3 totals 13 residues. In DNA, the CDR3 is TGCAGTGCCAGAGACACAACGCAAGATACGCAGTATTTT. This gives the protein CSARDTTQDTQYF.

This clonotype was seen only a few times. The rearrangement uses TRBV10-3 and TRBJ2-5; D not resolved. There are 12 residues in the CDR3. V lost 0 bases and J 5 bases, leaving 4 bases between the germline ends. Germline V lookup: CDR1 ENHRY, CDR2 SYGVKD. The CDR3 region has the DNA TGTGCCATCAGTGAGTCGATGGAGACCCAGTACTTC. Translation: CAISESMETQYF.

The rearrangement joins TRBV27 to TRBJ2-7, with 10 bases aligning to TRBD1. Germline CDR1 is MNHEY and CDR2 is SMNVEV (reference sequence). This CDR3 is 15 amino acids long. The V gene end was trimmed by 10 bases and the J gene end by 4 bases; junction bases not matched to a gene: 13. Here the CDR3 reads CATYPDRGGLYEQYF. CDR3 nucleotide sequence: TGTGCCACCTATCCGGACAGGGGGGGATTATACGAGCAGTACTTC.

This clonotype has just a few counts. The chain has TRBV7-9 and TRBJ2-1; D perhaps matches TRBD2 (6 bases). The germline gives CDR1 SEHNR, CDR2 FQNEAQ (reference sequence). The CDR3 covers 17 residues. V was pared by 2 bases and J by 6 bases, with 20 bases between. The DNA for the CDR3 is TGTGCCAGCAGCTTATCCCATTTGCGGGACGGTCGCAATGAGCAGTTCTTC. Amino acid sequence: CASSLSHLRDGRNEQFF.

This clonotype occurred a few times. The chain combines TRBV30 with TRBJ1-1; no firm D call. Per germline, CDR1 GTSNPN and CDR2 SVGIG (reference sequence). V shed 2 bases and J shed 0 bases, with 4 bases lying between them. This CDR3 region has 12 residues. This CDR3 is CAWSPLNTEAFF. For the CDR3, the DNA is TGTGCCTGGAGTCCACTGAACACTGAAGCTTTCTTT.

This sequence joins TRBV5-1 and TRBJ2-1; 9 bases fit TRBD2. This CDR3 spans 16 amino acids. CDR1 and CDR2 from the germline V gene are SGHRS and YFSETQ. The V gene end was trimmed by 0 bases and the J gene end by 5 bases; junction bases not matched to a gene: 6. CDR3 DNA: TGCGCCAGCAGCTTGGTTAGCGGGAGAATAAACAATGAGCAGTTCTTC. It translates to CASSLVSGRINNEQFF.

This clonotype appeared a few times. The J gene is TRBJ2-5, the V gene TRBV20-1, with 10 positions matching TRBD2. The V segment lost 0 bases and the J segment 5 bases; nucleotides outside the gene matches: 6. In germline, CDR1 is DFQATT, CDR2 SNEGSKA (reference sequence). CDR3 length: 15 residues. The DNA of the CDR3 is TGCAGTGCTAGAGAGCCCGGGACTAGCGTTGAGACCCAGTACTTC. This codes for CSAREPGTSVETQYF.

The chain employs TRBV5-4 and TRBJ2-5; D possibly matches TRBD1 or TRBD2 (5 bases each). V was pared by 3 bases and J by 5 bases, with 17 bases between. The CDR3 loop spans 15 amino acids. The germline V gene has CDR1 SGHNT and CDR2 YYREEE (reference sequence). CDR3 protein: CASSSGPVMGETQYF. The CDR3 nucleotides are TGTGCCAGCAGCTCGGGACCGGTAATGGGGGAGACCCAGTACTTC. Looking up the rest from reference TRBV5-4 and TRBJ2-5 gives the full variable domain: ETGVTQSPTHLIKTRGQQVTLRCSSQSGHNTVSWYQQALGQGPQFIFQYYREEENGRGNFPPRFSGLQFPNYSSELNVNALELDDSALYLCASSSGPVMGETQYFGPGTRLLVL.

This clonotype occurred a few times. This chain links TRBV4-1 with TRBJ2-2; no clear D. Trimming took 1 base from V and 6 from J, leaving 15 bases between them. CDR3 length equals 16 residues. Germline V gene sequence: CDR1 MGHRA, CDR2 YSYEKL. DNA for the CDR3: TGCGCCAGCAGCCAAGTGAGGTCGACGGTCTCCGGGGAGCTGTTTTTT. Residues: CASSQVRSTVSGELFF.

This clonotype was seen a handful of times. The chain is built from TRBV5-1 and TRBJ2-1; 9 bases match TRBD2. This CDR3 is 16 amino acids long. Germline-derived CDR1 and CDR2 are SGHRS and YFSETQ. V gave up 1 base and J gave up 2 bases; unmatched junction bases: 4. CDR3 DNA: TGCGCCAGCAGCTTGTATGTAGCGGGAGCCTACAATGAGCAGTTCTTC. Residues: CASSLYVAGAYNEQFF.

This clonotype was detected only a few times. The chain combines TRBV7-2 with TRBJ1-4, with D uncertain. V lost 3 bases to trimming and J lost 7 bases, with 12 bases between them. This CDR3 has 14 residues. CDR1 and CDR2 from the germline V gene are SGHTA and FQGNSA. CDR3 sequence reads: CASSFSGYTEKLFF. The CDR3, as DNA: TGTGCCAGCAGCTTCTCCGGGTATACTGAAAAACTGTTTTTT.

The genes are TRBV6-1 and TRBJ2-1; D might be TRBD1 or TRBD2, each matching 5 bases. The CDR3 covers 14 residues. Germline loops: CDR1 MNHNS, CDR2 SASEGT. V shed 5 bases and J shed 0 bases, with 8 bases lying between them. In DNA, the CDR3 is TGTGCCAGCAGTCGAGGGGTCTCCTACAATGAGCAGTTCTTC. This encodes CASSRGVSYNEQFF.

This clonotype has only a few counts. CDR3 sequence (DNA): TGCGCCAGCAGCCGGAGGGAGGTTGATGAGCAGTTCTTC. Encoded protein: CASSRREVDEQFF. The gene calls are TRBV5-1 and TRBJ2-1, with D possibly TRBD2 on 6 matching bases. Germline CDR1 and CDR2: SGHRS and YFSETQ. This CDR3 comprises 13 residues. V was cut by 4 bases and J by 8 bases, with 13 bases left in between.

This chain connects TRBV10-3 to TRBJ2-7; 7 positions agree with TRBD2. Per germline, CDR1 ENHRY and CDR2 SYGVKD. V lost 5 bases and J lost 0; bases outside the gene matches: 1. The CDR3 runs 13 residues. The DNA of the CDR3 is TGTGCCATCAGTAGCGGGGCCTCCTACGAGCAGTACTTC. As protein: CAISSGASYEQYF.